What follows are 14 T cell receptor beta chains derived from one specimen sequenced in a study of cytomegalovirus exposure and HLA in healthy donors. 13 Jbeta primers and 60 Vbeta primers were used for the PCR. Profiled with immunoSEQ multiplex PCR; TCRdb holds only in-frame clones, not every one. The sample includes 130,000 or so clones, around 57% seen only once; the top ten take about 1.8%. Sequenced: PBMCs. The receptors derive from a male donor in good health and CMV-seronegative.

The V gene is TRBV6-6, the J gene TRBJ1-1, with TRBD1 matching over 7 bases. From germline, CDR1 is MNHNY and CDR2 SVGAGI (reference sequence). The CDR3 is 14 amino acids. With V trimmed by 2 bases and J by 4 bases, 4 bases remained unmatched. CDR3 DNA sequence: TGTGCCAGCAGTTACCGCCAGGGGGGCACTGAAGCTTTCTTT. Protein: CASSYRQGGTEAFF.

The chain employs TRBV7-9 and TRBJ2-3; 7 bases fit TRBD2. From germline, CDR1 is SEHNR and CDR2 FQNEAQ (reference sequence). The V and J ends lost 4 bases and 0 bases, in that order; junction bases with no gene match: 4. There are 15 residues in the CDR3. CDR3 residues: CASSSLADSTDTQYF. The CDR3 DNA reads TGTGCCAGCAGCTCTCTAGCGGATAGCACAGATACGCAGTATTTT.

This clone was recorded only once. The J gene is TRBJ1-1, the V gene TRBV7-9; D perhaps matches TRBD1 (6 bases). The CDR3 has 19 amino acids. V lost 5 bases and J lost 1, with 26 bases in between. From germline, CDR1 is SEHNR and CDR2 FQNEAQ (reference sequence). CDR3 bases: TGTGCCAGCAGCCAATGGTACGGACAGTATATTAAGGAGAACACTGAAGCTTTCTTT. This encodes CASSQWYGQYIKENTEAFF.

In regard to this clone: The junction and the germline gene differ at one end; a read error may be behind it. This chain uses TRBV5-5 with TRBJ1-1; D is unclear. This CDR3 has 15 residues. CDR1 is SGHKS and CDR2 is YYEKEE in the germline V gene (reference sequence). The DNA of the CDR3 is TGTGCCAGCAGCCCAGGAGGTGGCGGAGGCCGGGTTAAAATCTTT. It translates to CASSPGGGGGRVKIF. Full variable domain (outside the CDR3, taken from reference TRBV5-5 and TRBJ1-1): DAGVTQSPTHLIKTRGQQVTLRCSPISGHKSVSWYQQVLGQGPQFIFQYYEKEERGRGNFPDRFSARQFPNYSSELNVNALLLGDSALYLCASSPGGGGGRVKIFGQGTRLTVV.

The CDR3 here is CASSLFAGTGWLAAGELFF. The DNA for the CDR3 is TGTGCCAGCAGCTTATTCGCCGGGACAGGGTGGTTGGCGGCCGGGGAGCTGTTTTTT. The V call is TRBV11-2, the J call TRBJ2-2, with TRBD1 matching 9 bases. The germline gives CDR1 SGHAT, CDR2 FQNNGV. The CDR3 contains 19 residues. The junction had 16 bases not matched to a gene; V was cut back by 2 bases and J by 6 bases.

The chain couples TRBV9 to TRBJ1-5; D is unclear. The germline CDR1 and CDR2 sequences are SGDLS and YYNGEE. Between the trimmed V and J ends, which lost 0 bases and 6 bases, there was a span of 13 bases. This CDR3 region has 15 residues. The CDR3 reads CASSVGSGFGQPQHF. As DNA, the CDR3 is TGTGCCAGCAGCGTAGGGTCCGGGTTTGGTCAGCCCCAGCATTTT.

This chain uses TRBV18 with TRBJ1-1; maybe TRBD1 (5 bases). Germline V gene lookup returns CDR1 KGHSH and CDR2 LQKENI. The V and J ends lost 3 bases and 3 bases respectively, with 14 bases between them. The CDR3 extends over 15 amino acids. This chain's CDR3 is CASSPSQGQDTEAFF. The CDR3 DNA sequence: TGTGCCAGCTCACCGTCCCAGGGTCAAGACACTGAAGCTTTCTTT. Together with reference TRBV18 and TRBJ1-1, the CDR3 gives the full variable domain: NAGVMQNPRHLVRRRGQEARLRCSPMKGHSHVYWYRQLPEEGLKFMVYLQKENIIDESGMPKERFSAEFPKEGPSILRIQQVVRGDSAAYFCASSPSQGQDTEAFFGQGTRLTVV.

In this sample, this clone turned up once. This rearrangement joins TRBV5-4 to TRBJ2-3; D is perhaps TRBD1 (6 bases). CDR3 length: 15 amino acids. V shed 1 base and J shed 4 bases, with 13 bases lying between them. Per the germline V gene, CDR1 is SGHNT and CDR2 is YYREEE (reference sequence). CDR3 DNA sequence: TGTGCCAGCAGCTTGAGGGCAGGGGTGGCAGATACGCAGTATTTT. Protein sequence: CASSLRAGVADTQYF.

This chain connects TRBV30 to TRBJ1-2; 9 nucleotides agree with TRBD1. Germline V CDR1 and CDR2: GTSNPN, SVGIG (reference sequence). The CDR3 length is 13 residues. V was clipped by 4 bases and J by 8 bases; unmatched bases: 8. The CDR3 is CAWTRGQGAGYTF. The CDR3 DNA reads TGTGCCTGGACAAGGGGACAGGGAGCCGGCTACACCTTC.

This clone was detected only a few times. The chain couples TRBV7-8 to TRBJ2-7; 7 bases are shared with TRBD1. The CDR3 contains 16 residues. Trimming removed 5 bases from V and 3 bases from J; junction bases left unmatched: 13. CDR1 and CDR2 from the germline V gene are SGHVS and FQNEAQ. The CDR3 sequence is CASSPLGGRRNYEQYF. The DNA for the CDR3 is TGTGCCAGCAGCCCCTTAGGGGGCCGGCGGAACTACGAGCAGTACTTC. Supplemented by reference TRBV7-8 and TRBJ2-7, the full variable domain reads GAGVSQSPRYKVAKRGQDVALRCDPISGHVSLFWYQQALGQGPEFLTYFQNEAQLDKSGLPSDRFFAERPEGSVSTLKIQRTQQEDSAVYLCASSPLGGRRNYEQYFGPGTRLTVT.

The chain links TRBV5-1 to TRBJ2-1; 8 bases map to TRBD1. Looked up from germline, CDR1 is SGHRS and CDR2 is YFSETQ. The CDR3 is 16 amino acids. Trimming removed 4 bases from V and 1 base from J; junction bases left unmatched: 7. The CDR3 DNA follows: TGCGCCAGCAGCCCCGTTACAGGGGGGTCCTACAATGAGCAGTTCTTC. It codes for CASSPVTGGSYNEQFF.

The chain joins TRBV29-1 to TRBJ2-3; 12 nucleotides agree with TRBD1. V lost 7 bases to trimming and J lost 4 bases; unmatched junction nucleotides: 15. The germline gives CDR1 SQVTM, CDR2 ANQGSEA. This CDR3 spans 17 amino acids. The CDR3, as DNA: TGCAGCGCCGACGGGACAGGGGGCTTGTCTAGTCCAGATACGCAGTATTTT. This sequence encodes CSADGTGGLSSPDTQYF.

This chain uses TRBV6-5 with TRBJ1-1; possible D gene TRBD1, 5 bases. Looked up from germline, CDR1 is MNHEY and CDR2 is SVGAGI. V was clipped by 0 bases and J by 10 bases, with 9 bases between them. The CDR3 has 12 amino acids. The CDR3 DNA reads as TGTGCCAGCAGTTACTCAGGGGAGGGAGCTTTCTTT. Amino acids: CASSYSGEGAFF.

The chain carries TRBV28 and TRBJ2-1; 10 positions agree with TRBD1. Per germline, CDR1 MDHEN and CDR2 SYDVKM. CDR3 length equals 15 residues. V lost 6 bases, J lost 7 bases, and 9 bases stayed unmatched. The CDR3 loop is CASSRPGQGRNEQFF. In DNA, the CDR3 is TGTGCCAGCAGCCGTCCGGGACAGGGGAGGAATGAGCAGTTCTTC.